One sample yielded the 22 T cell receptor beta chains listed below, sequenced in a study of patients and donors after allogeneic stem cell transplantation. TCRdb re-derived calls from the RT-PCR reads in MiXCR, one entry per CDR3 protein. The repertoire holds about 200,000 distinct CDR3 sequences, with around two fifths as singletons. The material sequenced was blood, either unsorted or a sorted T cell fraction (not recorded which). These TCRs come from a human donor who was either an allogeneic HSCT recipient or a stem cell or donor lymphocyte infusion donor (not recorded which). It is not recorded whose cells these are; they may come from a transplant donor.

This clonotype was seen a few times. The V and J genes are TRBV19 and TRBJ2-7; 10 nucleotides match TRBD2. Germline CDR1 LNHDA, CDR2 SQIVND (reference sequence). This CDR3 contains 14 residues. The ends lost 4 bases at V and 2 bases at J; junction bases unmatched: 2. CDR3 region: CASSRLAGTYEQYF. The CDR3, as DNA: TGTGCCAGTAGTAGACTAGCGGGCACCTACGAGCAGTACTTC.

The chain joins TRBV11-1 to TRBJ2-1; D not certain. The V and J ends lost 4 bases and 5 bases respectively, with 9 bases between them. Germline V gene data show CDR1 as SGHAT and CDR2 as FQDESV (reference sequence). The CDR3 totals 13 residues. CDR3 sequence reads: CASSSTTDNEQFF. CDR3 DNA sequence: TGTGCCAGCAGCTCGACCACCGACAATGAGCAGTTCTTC.

This clonotype was picked up a small number of times. As DNA, the CDR3 is TGTGCCAGCAGCTTAGGTCGGCAGATCTTCTGGGGCTACACCTTC. It codes for CASSLGRQIFWGYTF. V and J are TRBV13 and TRBJ1-2; D call uncertain. There are 15 residues in the CDR3. V lost 0 bases and J 8 bases, leaving 16 bases between the germline ends. The germline V gene has CDR1 PRHDT and CDR2 FYEKMQ (reference sequence). The variable domain in full, with the rest retrieved from reference TRBV13 and TRBJ1-2, is AAGVIQSPRHLIKEKRETATLKCYPIPRHDTVYWYQQGPGQDPQFLISFYEKMQSDKGSIPDRFSAQQFSDYHSELNMSSLELGDSALYFCASSLGRQIFWGYTFGSGTRLTVV.

Concerning this clonotype: Because the CDR3 is missing its conserved closing phenylalanine or tryptophan, this is likely a read error. The rearrangement links TRBV4-3 to TRBJ2-2; D may match TRBD1 or TRBD2 (5 bases each). The germline CDR1 and CDR2 sequences are LGHNA and YSLEER. This CDR3 comprises 14 residues. V lost 4 bases to trimming and J lost 3 bases, with 9 bases between them. The CDR3 DNA is TGCGCCAGCAGCCCGGGGCCCTACACCGGGGAGCTGTTTTTG. Protein: CASSPGPYTGELFL.

The chain recombines TRBV30 with TRBJ1-1, with 7 nucleotides matching TRBD1. J gave up 0 bases and V 0 bases, and 13 bases lay outside the gene matches. The germline V gene has CDR1 GTSNPN and CDR2 SVGIG (reference sequence). This CDR3 has 18 residues. The CDR3 sequence is CAWSVRGQGVSLNTEAFF. The CDR3 DNA follows: TGTGCCTGGAGTGTACGGGGGCAGGGGGTCTCCCTGAACACTGAAGCTTTCTTT.

This clonotype was seen only once. This chain links TRBV4-1 with TRBJ2-4; D perhaps matches TRBD1 (6 bases). Germline-derived CDR1 and CDR2 are MGHRA and YSYEKL. The V gene lost 3 bases and the J gene lost 2 bases, with 17 bases spanning the gap. The CDR3 has 17 residues. The CDR3 reads CASSHPRTEITKNIQYF. In nucleotides, the CDR3 is TGCGCCAGCAGCCACCCTCGGACAGAGATCACCAAAAACATTCAGTACTTC.

This chain links TRBV30 with TRBJ1-3; D possibly corresponds to TRBD1 (6 bases). CDR3 length: 16 residues. Trimming took 2 bases from V and 0 from J, leaving 14 bases between them. Germline V CDR1 and CDR2: GTSNPN, SVGIG (reference sequence). CDR3 residues: CAWSLRGGNSGNTIYF. The DNA for the CDR3 is TGTGCCTGGAGTCTCAGGGGTGGCAACTCTGGAAACACCATATATTTT. The full variable domain, with the rest looked up from reference TRBV30 and TRBJ1-3, is SQTIHQWPATLVQPVGSPLSLECTVEGTSNPNLYWYRQAAGRGLQLLFYSVGIGQISSEVPQNLSASRPQDRQFILSSKKLLLSDSGFYLCAWSLRGGNSGNTIYFGEGSWLTVV.

The chain combines TRBV13 with TRBJ1-5; a possible D gene is TRBD1 (5 bases). The V end was cut by 9 bases, the J end by 7 bases, with 13 bases between. The CDR3 spans 12 residues. Germline V gene lookup returns CDR1 PRHDT and CDR2 FYEKMQ (reference sequence). The CDR3 reads CASARRGQPQHF. The CDR3 coding sequence is TGTGCCAGTGCACGTAGGGGCCAGCCCCAGCATTTT.

The rearrangement links TRBV6-5 to TRBJ2-1, with 9 bases lining up with TRBD2. V lost 0 bases to trimming and J lost 10 bases; unmatched junction nucleotides: 16. Looked up from germline, CDR1 is MNHEY and CDR2 is SVGAGI. The CDR3 has 18 residues. The CDR3 spells CASSYSRVAGAFFGEQFF. The CDR3 DNA follows: TGTGCCAGCAGTTACTCGAGGGTAGCGGGAGCGTTTTTCGGAGAGCAGTTCTTC.

The chain couples TRBV29-1 to TRBJ2-7; 7 bases are a match to TRBD1. The trim removed 6 bases at V and 0 bases at J, leaving 5 bases unmatched. There are 13 residues in the CDR3. Germline V gene lookup returns CDR1 SQVTM and CDR2 ANQGSEA. CDR3 region: CSVPGQSSYEQYF. In DNA form, the CDR3 reads TGCAGCGTGCCGGGACAGAGCTCCTACGAGCAGTACTTC.

This clonotype was recorded a few times. The chain carries TRBV19 and TRBJ1-2; D uncertain. This CDR3 has 15 amino acids. Germline V gene sequence: CDR1 LNHDA, CDR2 SQIVND (reference sequence). Trimming pared 2 bases from V and 4 bases from J, leaving 14 bases between. In nucleotides, the CDR3 is TGTGCCAGTAGTATAAGCCCAGAGTTGCGCTATGGCTACACCTTC. Protein sequence: CASSISPELRYGYTF.

The chain links TRBV4-3 to TRBJ2-7; no firm D call. V lost 0 bases and J lost 2, with 17 bases in between. There are 17 residues in the CDR3. Germline V gene sequence: CDR1 LGHNA, CDR2 YSLEER. CDR3 sequence: CASSQDILVGLTYEQYF. In DNA, the CDR3 is TGCGCCAGCAGCCAAGATATTCTCGTCGGTCTTACCTACGAGCAGTACTTC.

This chain joins TRBV12-3 or TRBV12-4 and TRBJ1-1; D is uncertain. This CDR3 comprises 13 residues. The V end lost 8 bases, the J end lost 1 base, and 11 bases lay between the germline ends. The CDR3 loop is CASLPEANTEAFF. The CDR3 nucleotides are TGTGCCAGCCTACCGGAGGCGAACACTGAAGCTTTCTTT.

V usage is TRBV12-3 or TRBV12-4 and J usage is TRBJ1-5, with D unresolved. The CDR3 spans 12 residues. The V gene lost 3 bases and the J gene lost 5 bases, with 5 bases spanning the gap. The CDR3 DNA follows: TGTGCCAGCAGTTTGTTTGATCAGCCCCAGCATTTT. Translating gives CASSLFDQPQHF.

This chain joins TRBV5-1 and TRBJ2-2; 8 bases are a match to TRBD2. CDR3 length equals 15 residues. V lost 4 bases to trimming and J lost 1 base; unmatched junction nucleotides: 3. Germline CDR1 and CDR2: SGHRS and YFSETQ. The CDR3 bases are TGCGCCAGCAGCGCAAGCGGGAGGAACACCGGGGAGCTGTTTTTT. This gives the protein CASSASGRNTGELFF.

The V call is TRBV4-2, the J call TRBJ2-5; 8 bases match TRBD2. Germline CDR1 reads LGHNA; CDR2 reads YNFKEQ. The J segment lost 5 bases and the V segment lost 0 bases, leaving 5 bases of the junction unmatched. This CDR3 comprises 15 residues. Here the CDR3 DNA reads TGTGCCAGCAGCCAAGAAGGGACGGGAGGGGAGACCCAGTACTTC. This encodes CASSQEGTGGETQYF.

The J gene is TRBJ2-7, the V gene TRBV7-9; 9 bases match TRBD1. V dropped 3 bases and J dropped 3; count of bases not matched to a gene: 3. This CDR3 is built from 14 residues. Germline assignment: CDR1 SEHNR and CDR2 FQNEAQ (reference sequence). The CDR3 loop is CASSFGQGYYEQYF. The CDR3 region has the DNA TGTGCCAGCAGCTTCGGACAGGGGTACTACGAGCAGTACTTC.

The chain links TRBV6-6 to TRBJ1-2; D not certain. CDR1 is MNHNY and CDR2 is SVGAGI in the germline V gene (reference sequence). CDR3 length: 14 residues. V was shortened by 6 bases and J by 1 base, with 12 bases between the two germline ends. The CDR3: CASSGTVNNYGYTF. In DNA, the CDR3 is TGTGCCAGCAGCGGTACAGTGAATAACTATGGCTACACCTTC.

V is TRBV7-2 and J is TRBJ1-5, with D maybe TRBD1 (5 bases). Germline CDR1 is SGHTA and CDR2 is FQGNSA. The CDR3 length is 16 residues. Between the trimmed V and J ends, which lost 1 base and 2 bases, there was a span of 12 bases. The CDR3 loop is CASSLGGGDGNQPQHF. Written as DNA, the CDR3 is TGTGCCAGCAGCTTAGGGGGCGGTGACGGCAATCAGCCCCAGCATTTT.

This clonotype was counted between two and nine times. V and J are TRBV9 and TRBJ1-1; 9 bases match TRBD1. CDR3 size: 16 residues. The germline gives CDR1 SGDLS, CDR2 YYNGEE. The V and J ends lost 0 bases and 11 bases, in that order; junction bases with no gene match: 14. The CDR3 protein is CASSVEPDRGLTGAFF. CDR3 coding DNA: TGTGCCAGCAGCGTAGAGCCGGACAGGGGCCTTACAGGGGCTTTCTTT.

This clonotype was counted between two and nine times. This chain uses TRBV27 with TRBJ1-1; D is possibly TRBD1 (5 bases). The CDR3 extends over 13 amino acids. CDR1 and CDR2 (germline): MNHEY, SMNVEV (reference sequence). Trimming took 4 bases from V and 4 from J, leaving 10 bases between them. The CDR3 sequence is CASSYRGITEAFF. CDR3 in DNA: TGTGCCAGCAGTTACCGGGGGATCACTGAAGCTTTCTTT.

This clonotype was detected only a few times. This chain connects TRBV12-3 or TRBV12-4 to TRBJ1-5, with a weak D call TRBD1 (6 bases). V dropped 11 bases and J dropped 3 bases, with 20 bases sitting between them. The CDR3 contains 15 residues. Written as DNA, the CDR3 is TGTGCCTCTCGGGGGCGAGGGTCGGACAATCAGCCCCAGCATTTT. Its translation is CASRGRGSDNQPQHF.